This is a list of T cell receptor beta chains from one sample in a study of CD8+ T cells in alopecia areata. Here immunoSEQ multiplex PCR was the method, and the copy in TCRdb shows in-frame clones only, minus some. This table holds 120,000 to 150,000 clones, around four fifths found once. Sequenced material: CD8+ T cells sorted from blood, taken at week 4, from a patient treated with tofacitinib. These receptors all stem from a human donor with alopecia areata. Each CDR3 is given with its conserved first and last residue. The D gene is left open where the match is weak. Not all rows give a size; the values are once, few, many and, for expanded clones, a class.

14	NA	TRBV19	TRBJ2-7	NA	CASSLGGLNYEQYF	TGTGCCAGTAGTCTGGGGGGGCTGAACTACGAGCAGTACTTC
15	once	TRBV7-9	TRBJ2-4	NA	CASRFPGGAGDIQHF	TGTGCCAGCAGGTTCCCCGGAGGGGCAGGGGACATTCAGCACTTC
14	NA	TRBV4-3	TRBJ1-2	NA	CASSLRDTHYGYTF	TGCGCCAGCAGCCTCCGGGACACCCACTATGGCTACACCTTC
15	once	TRBV28	TRBJ2-7	TRBD2	CASSLLASGGHEQYF	TGTGCCAGCAGTTTATTAGCCAGCGGGGGCCACGAGCAGTACTTC
11	NA	TRBV6-5	TRBJ2-3	NA	CASRARHTQYF	TGTGCCAGCAGGGCCCGCCATACGCAGTATTTT
14	NA	TRBV29-1	TRBJ2-3	NA	CSVEGGTSTDTQYF	TGCAGCGTTGAGGGGGGAACTAGCACAGATACGCAGTATTTT
14	NA	TRBV7-6	TRBJ2-7	TRBD1	CASSLVAGGNEQYF	TGTGCCAGCAGCTTAGTCGCAGGGGGCAACGAGCAGTACTTC
17	once	TRBV5-1	TRBJ2-2	TRBD1	CASSYTGALTNTGELFF	TGCGCCAGCAGCTACACAGGGGCGCTTACGAACACCGGGGAGCTGTTTTTT
14	NA	TRBV10-3	TRBJ2-7	NA	CAISEVELNYEQYF	TGTGCCATCAGTGAAGTCGAGCTTAATTACGAGCAGTACTTC
15	once	TRBV6-5	TRBJ2-5	TRBD1	CASSARTGGLETQYF	TGTGCCAGCAGTGCTCGGACAGGGGGCTTGGAGACCCAGTACTTC
11	NA	TRBV21-1	TRBJ2-7	NA	CASNWTGGEGF	TGTGCCAGCAATTGGACAGGGGGTGAGGGTTTC
14	NA	TRBV11-2	TRBJ2-1	NA	CASSLRGTGDEQFF	TGTGCCAGCAGCTTACGGGGGACTGGGGATGAGCAGTTCTTC
16	NA	TRBV6-6	TRBJ2-3	NA	CASSYNVGRTTDTQYF	TGTGCCAGCAGTTACAACGTTGGCCGAACCACAGATACGCAGTATTTT
14	NA	TRBV5-1	TRBJ2-1	TRBD1	CATERRQGADEQFF	TGCGCCACCGAAAGGCGGCAGGGGGCCGATGAGCAGTTCTTC
17	NA	TRBV5-6	TRBJ2-3	TRBD2	CASSDRLAGTRGDTQYF	TGTGCCAGCAGCGATCGACTAGCGGGGACGCGGGGAGATACGCAGTATTTT
12	NA	TRBV7-9	TRBJ2-7	NA	CASSPTGYEQYF	TGTGCCAGCAGCCCTACAGGCTACGAGCAGTACTTC
14	NA	TRBV5-4	TRBJ2-7	TRBD1	CASSSGQGLDEQYF	TGTGCCAGCAGCTCCGGACAGGGGCTCGACGAGCAGTACTTC
11	NA	TRBV20-1	TRBJ2-7	NA	CSARDSRWQYF	TGCAGTGCTAGAGATTCGAGGTGGCAGTACTTC
13	NA	TRBV27	TRBJ2-7	NA	CASSFSSWREQYF	TGTGCCAGCAGTTTTTCGTCTTGGCGAGAGCAGTACTTC
15	NA	TRBV5-1	TRBJ1-1	TRBD1	CASSFTSGGNTEAFF	TGCGCCAGCAGCTTTACATCAGGGGGGAACACTGAAGCTTTCTTT
17	NA	TRBV10-3	TRBJ1-6	NA	CAISESAEQGLGSPLHF	TGTGCCATCAGTGAGTCTGCTGAGCAGGGGCTCGGGTCACCCCTCCACTTT
14	NA	TRBV27	TRBJ2-3	NA	CASSYLGVTDTQYF	TGTGCCAGCAGTTATCTTGGGGTCACAGATACGCAGTATTTT
13	NA	TRBV5-1	TRBJ1-1	TRBD1	CASSLGGRTEAFF	TGCGCCAGCAGCTTAGGGGGCAGGACTGAAGCTTTCTTT
14	NA	TRBV4-1	TRBJ2-7	TRBD1	CASSQGQANYEQYF	TGCGCCAGCAGCCAGGGACAGGCAAACTACGAGCAGTACTTC